The TCR beta chain described here comes from a study of cytomegalovirus exposure and HLA in healthy donors. Data came from immunoSEQ multiplex PCR; TCRdb stores just in-frame clones and leaves some out. The table includes about 240,000 clones, 70% to 90% detected once. General observations from the study: Reports showed the classifier diagnosing cytomegalovirus status with high specificity and sensitivity. Confirmation in vitro established that a few CMV-associated chains were specific for CMV antigens. A subsequent analysis found that TCR clusters from the first cohort also tended to co-occur in the approximately 120 validation repertoires, with roughly 95% of cluster scores above 0.

Germline V gene lookup returns CDR1 MNHEY and CDR2 SMNVEV (reference sequence). Trimming pared 3 bases from V and 1 base from J, leaving 11 bases between. The CDR3 length is 15 residues. As concerns this clone: The antigen is unknown.

The rearrangement links TRBV27 to TRBJ2-3, with D possibly being TRBD2 (5 bases). This TCR came from a woman in her twenties or thirties in good health and CMV-seropositive. The sample taken for sequencing was PBMCs. DNA of the CDR3: TGTGCCAGCAGTTTCCCCGGGAAGGGCACAGATACGCAGTATTTT. Protein product: CASSFPGKGTDTQYF.